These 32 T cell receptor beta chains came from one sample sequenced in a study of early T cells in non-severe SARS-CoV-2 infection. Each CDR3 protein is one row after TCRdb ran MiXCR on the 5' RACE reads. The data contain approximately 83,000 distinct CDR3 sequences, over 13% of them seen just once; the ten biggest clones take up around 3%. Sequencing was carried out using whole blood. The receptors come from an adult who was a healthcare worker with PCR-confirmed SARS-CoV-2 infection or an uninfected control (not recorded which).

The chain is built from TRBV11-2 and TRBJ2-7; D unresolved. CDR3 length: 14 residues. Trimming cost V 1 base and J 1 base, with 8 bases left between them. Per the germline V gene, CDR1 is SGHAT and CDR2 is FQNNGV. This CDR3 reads CASSLAVGSYEQYF. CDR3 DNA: TGTGCCAGCAGCTTAGCGGTCGGATCCTACGAGCAGTACTTC.

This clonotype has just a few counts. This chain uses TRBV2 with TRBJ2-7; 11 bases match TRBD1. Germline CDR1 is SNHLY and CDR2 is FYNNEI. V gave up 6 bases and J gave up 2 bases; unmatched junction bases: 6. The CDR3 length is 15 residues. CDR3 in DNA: TGTGCCAGCAGCGAGGGACAGGGGGGGACCTACGAGCAGTACTTC. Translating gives CASSEGQGGTYEQYF.

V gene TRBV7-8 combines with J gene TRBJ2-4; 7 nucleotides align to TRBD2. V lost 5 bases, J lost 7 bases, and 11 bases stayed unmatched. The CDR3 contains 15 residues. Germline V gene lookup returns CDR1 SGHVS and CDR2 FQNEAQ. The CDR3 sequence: CASSPTPGLTNIQYF. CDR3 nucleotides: TGTGCCAGCAGCCCAACCCCGGGACTAACGAACATTCAGTACTTC.

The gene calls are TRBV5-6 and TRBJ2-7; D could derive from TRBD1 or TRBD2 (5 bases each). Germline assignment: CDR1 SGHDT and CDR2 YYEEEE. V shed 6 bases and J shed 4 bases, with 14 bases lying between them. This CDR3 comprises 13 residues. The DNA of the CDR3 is TGTGCCAGCACCCTGATGGGGGTATACGAGCAGTACTTC. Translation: CASTLMGVYEQYF.

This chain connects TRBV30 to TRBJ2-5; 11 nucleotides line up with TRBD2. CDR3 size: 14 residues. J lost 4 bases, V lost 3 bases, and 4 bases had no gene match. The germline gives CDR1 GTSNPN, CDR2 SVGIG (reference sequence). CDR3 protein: CAWRIAGGPETQYF. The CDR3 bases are TGTGCCTGGAGAATAGCGGGGGGGCCAGAGACCCAGTACTTC. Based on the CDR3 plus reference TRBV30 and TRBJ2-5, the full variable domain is SQTIHQWPATLVQPVGSPLSLECTVEGTSNPNLYWYRQAAGRGLQLLFYSVGIGQISSEVPQNLSASRPQDRQFILSSKKLLLSDSGFYLCAWRIAGGPETQYFGPGTRLLVL.

This CDR3 reads CASSLRALGANVLTF. CDR3 bases: TGTGCCAGCAGTTTAAGGGCTCTGGGGGCCAACGTCCTGACTTTC. This chain uses TRBV27 with TRBJ2-6, with unresolved D. Germline V CDR1 and CDR2: MNHEY, SMNVEV (reference sequence). The CDR3 is 15 amino acids. V lost 2 bases to trimming and J lost 4 bases, with 9 bases between them.

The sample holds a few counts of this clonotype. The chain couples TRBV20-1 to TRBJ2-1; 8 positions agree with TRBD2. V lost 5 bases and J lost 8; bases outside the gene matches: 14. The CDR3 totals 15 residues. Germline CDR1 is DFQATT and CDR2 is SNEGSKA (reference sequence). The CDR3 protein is CSARPGGPRLDEQFF. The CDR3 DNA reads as TGCAGTGCTCGTCCGGGGGGGCCCCGTTTAGATGAGCAGTTCTTC.

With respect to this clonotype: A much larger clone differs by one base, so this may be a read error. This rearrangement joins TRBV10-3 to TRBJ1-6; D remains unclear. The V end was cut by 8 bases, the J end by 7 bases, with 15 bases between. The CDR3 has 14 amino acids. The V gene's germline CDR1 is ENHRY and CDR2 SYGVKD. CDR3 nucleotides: TGTGCCATCGGCCCGGCAGGAGAGAATTCACCCCTCCACTTT. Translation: CAIGPAGENSPLHF.

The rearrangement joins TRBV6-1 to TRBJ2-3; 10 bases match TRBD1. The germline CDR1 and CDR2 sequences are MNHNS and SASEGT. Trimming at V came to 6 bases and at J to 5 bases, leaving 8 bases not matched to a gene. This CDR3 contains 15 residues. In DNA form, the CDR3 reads TGTGCCAGCAGAGCCGGGACAGGGGCCGGAGATACGCAGTATTTT. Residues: CASRAGTGAGDTQYF.

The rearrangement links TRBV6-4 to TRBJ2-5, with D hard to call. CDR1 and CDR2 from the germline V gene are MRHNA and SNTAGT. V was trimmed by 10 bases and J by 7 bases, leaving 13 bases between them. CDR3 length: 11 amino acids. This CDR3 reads CATNPLWTQYF. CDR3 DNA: TGTGCCACCAATCCCCTTTGGACCCAGTACTTC.

In DNA, the CDR3 is TGTGCCACCAGTGATTCGGGACCACCCGGGTACAATGAGCAGTTCTTC. Translating it yields CATSDSGPPGYNEQFF. The chain has TRBV24-1 and TRBJ2-1, with D perhaps matching TRBD1 or TRBD2 (5 bases each). The CDR3 contains 16 residues. V lost 2 bases and J 4 bases, leaving 14 bases between the germline ends. CDR1 and CDR2 (germline): KGHDR, SFDVKD.

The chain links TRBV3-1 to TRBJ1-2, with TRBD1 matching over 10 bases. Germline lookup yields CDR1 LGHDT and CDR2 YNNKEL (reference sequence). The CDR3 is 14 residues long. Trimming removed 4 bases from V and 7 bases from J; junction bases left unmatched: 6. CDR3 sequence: CASSPTGGPSGYTF. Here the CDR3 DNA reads TGTGCCAGCAGCCCGACAGGGGGCCCCTCTGGCTACACCTTC. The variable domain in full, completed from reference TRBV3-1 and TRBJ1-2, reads DTAVSQTPKYLVTQMGNDKSIKCEQNLGHDTMYWYKQDSKKFLKIMFSYNNKELIINETVPNRFSPKSPDKAHLNLHINSLELGDSAVYFCASSPTGGPSGYTFGSGTRLTVV.

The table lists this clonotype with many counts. The CDR3 region has the DNA TGCGCCAGCAGCAAGGACTACAGCACAGATACGCAGTATTTT. Translated: CASSKDYSTDTQYF. V is TRBV10-1 and J is TRBJ2-3; D is possibly TRBD2 (6 bases). Germline CDR1 is WNHNN and CDR2 is SYGVQD (reference sequence). The CDR3 extends over 14 amino acids. V was clipped by 6 bases and J by 0 bases, with 10 bases between them.

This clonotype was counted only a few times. The CDR3 DNA reads as TGTGCCAGCAGCCGACAGCTGGAGACCCAGTACTTC. This gives the protein CASSRQLETQYF. J is TRBJ2-5 and V is TRBV7-9; D possibly corresponds to TRBD1 (5 bases). This CDR3 is built from 12 residues. In germline, CDR1 is SEHNR, CDR2 FQNEAQ (reference sequence). The germline V and J ends were trimmed by 5 bases and 5 bases, with 9 bases remaining between them.

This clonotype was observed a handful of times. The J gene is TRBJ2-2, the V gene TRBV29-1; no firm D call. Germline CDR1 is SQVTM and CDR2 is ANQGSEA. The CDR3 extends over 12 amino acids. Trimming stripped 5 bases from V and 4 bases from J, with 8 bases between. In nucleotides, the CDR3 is TGCAGCGTTCCCGACGGCACCGGGGAGCTGTTTTTT. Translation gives CSVPDGTGELFF.

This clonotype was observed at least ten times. The CDR3 sequence: CSARDRDGNQPQHF. CDR3 bases: TGCAGTGCTAGGGACAGGGACGGCAATCAGCCCCAGCATTTT. The genes are TRBV20-1 and TRBJ1-5, with 8 bases matching TRBD1. From germline, CDR1 is DFQATT and CDR2 SNEGSKA (reference sequence). The CDR3 contains 14 residues. Trimming took 3 bases from V and 2 from J; bases not matched to a gene: 3.

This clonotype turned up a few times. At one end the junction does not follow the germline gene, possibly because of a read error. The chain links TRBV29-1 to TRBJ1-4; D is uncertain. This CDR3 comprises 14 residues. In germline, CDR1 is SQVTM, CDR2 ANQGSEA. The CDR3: CSVGEGPTNGKLFF. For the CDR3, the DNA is TGCAGCGTTGGTGAAGGCCCAACTAATGGAAAACTGTTTTTT.

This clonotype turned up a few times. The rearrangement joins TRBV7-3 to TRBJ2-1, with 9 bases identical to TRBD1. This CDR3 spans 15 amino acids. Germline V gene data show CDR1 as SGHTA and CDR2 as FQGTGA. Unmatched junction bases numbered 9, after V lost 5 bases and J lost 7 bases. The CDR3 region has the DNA TGTGCCAGCAGCCTTACTCCGGGACAGGGAAATGAGCAGTTCTTC. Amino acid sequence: CASSLTPGQGNEQFF. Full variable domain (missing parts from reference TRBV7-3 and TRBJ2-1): GAGVSQTPSNKVTEKGKYVELRCDPISGHTALYWYRQSLGQGPEFLIYFQGTGAADDSGLPNDRFFAVRPEGSVSTLKIQRTERGDSAVYLCASSLTPGQGNEQFFGPGTRLTVL.

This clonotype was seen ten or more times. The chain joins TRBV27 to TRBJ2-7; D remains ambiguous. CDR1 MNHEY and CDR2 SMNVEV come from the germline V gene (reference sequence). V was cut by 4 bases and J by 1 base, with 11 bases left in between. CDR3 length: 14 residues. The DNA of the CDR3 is TGTGCCAGCAGTTCGGAACTTTTATCCTACGAGCAGTACTTC. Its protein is CASSSELLSYEQYF.

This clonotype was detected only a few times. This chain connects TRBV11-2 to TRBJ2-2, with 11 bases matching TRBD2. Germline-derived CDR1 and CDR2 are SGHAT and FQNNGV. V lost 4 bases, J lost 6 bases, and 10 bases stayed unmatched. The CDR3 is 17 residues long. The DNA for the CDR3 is TGTGCCAGCAGCTCGCGCGAACTAGCGGGAGAACCCGGGGAGCTGTTTTTT. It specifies CASSSRELAGEPGELFF.

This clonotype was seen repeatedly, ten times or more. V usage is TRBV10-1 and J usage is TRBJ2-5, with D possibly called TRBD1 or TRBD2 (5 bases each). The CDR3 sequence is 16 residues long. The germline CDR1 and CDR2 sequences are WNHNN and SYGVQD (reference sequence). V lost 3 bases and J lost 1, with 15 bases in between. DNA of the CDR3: TGCGCCAGCAGTGACCAACCCGGGACCCCCCAAGAGACCCAGTACTTC. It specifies CASSDQPGTPQETQYF.

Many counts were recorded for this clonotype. The DNA of the CDR3 is TGTGCCAGCAGTGTCCGCGGGGGGTCCTACGAGCAGTACTTC. It translates to CASSVRGGSYEQYF. The rearrangement links TRBV6-4 to TRBJ2-7, with 8 nucleotides matching TRBD2. The germline CDR1 and CDR2 sequences are MRHNA and SNTAGT. V shed 4 bases, J shed 1 base, and the junction held 3 bases outside the gene matches. CDR3 length: 14 amino acids.

Here the CDR3 reads CASSPGLNSGRAPSSEQYF. CDR3 in DNA: TGTGCCAGCAGCCCAGGACTGAATAGCGGGAGGGCCCCTTCATCGGAGCAGTACTTC. This chain joins TRBV11-2 and TRBJ2-7; the match to TRBD2 covers 11 bases. The CDR3 is 19 residues long. V lost 5 bases to trimming and J lost 7 bases; unmatched junction nucleotides: 22. CDR1 SGHAT and CDR2 FQNNGV come from the germline V gene.

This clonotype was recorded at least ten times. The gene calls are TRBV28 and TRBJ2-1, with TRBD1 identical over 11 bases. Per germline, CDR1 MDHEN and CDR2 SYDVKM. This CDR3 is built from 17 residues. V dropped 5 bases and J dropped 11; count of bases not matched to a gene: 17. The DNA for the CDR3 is TGTGCCAGCAGTCCCGGACAGGGGGCGCGTTTGAGGGTGAAGCAGTTCTTC. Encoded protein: CASSPGQGARLRVKQFF.

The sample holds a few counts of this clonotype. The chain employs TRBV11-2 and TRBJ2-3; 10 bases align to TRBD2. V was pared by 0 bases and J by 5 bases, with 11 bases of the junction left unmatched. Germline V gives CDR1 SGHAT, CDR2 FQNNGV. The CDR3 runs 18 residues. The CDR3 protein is CASSLDIQRGGQRDTQYF. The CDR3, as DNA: TGTGCCAGCAGCTTAGATATCCAGCGGGGGGGCCAGAGAGATACGCAGTATTTT. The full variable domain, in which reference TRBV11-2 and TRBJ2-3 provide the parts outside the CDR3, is EAGVAQSPRYKIIEKRQSVAFWCNPISGHATLYWYQQILGQGPKLLIQFQNNGVVDDSQLPKDRFSAERLKGVDSTLKIQPAKLEDSAVYLCASSLDIQRGGQRDTQYFGPGTRLTVL.

The chain's CDR3 is CASSSVRAVNGELFF. The CDR3 region has the DNA TGTGCCAGTAGTTCAGTCCGGGCCGTCAACGGGGAGCTGTTTTTT. This chain connects TRBV19 to TRBJ2-2; no firm D call. The CDR3 sequence is 15 residues long. The germline CDR1 and CDR2 sequences are LNHDA and SQIVND (reference sequence). V was clipped by 5 bases and J by 7 bases, with 17 bases between them.

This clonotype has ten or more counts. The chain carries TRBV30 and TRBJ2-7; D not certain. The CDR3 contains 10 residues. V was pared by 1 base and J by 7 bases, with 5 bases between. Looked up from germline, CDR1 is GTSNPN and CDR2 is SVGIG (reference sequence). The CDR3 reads CAWSAREQYF. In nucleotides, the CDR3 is TGTGCCTGGAGTGCTAGGGAGCAGTACTTC.

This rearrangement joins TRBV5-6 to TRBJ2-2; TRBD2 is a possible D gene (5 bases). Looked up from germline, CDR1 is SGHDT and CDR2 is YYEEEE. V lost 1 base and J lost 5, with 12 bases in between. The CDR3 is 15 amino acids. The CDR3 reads CASSLRSRRTGELFF. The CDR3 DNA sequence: TGTGCCAGCAGCTTGCGCTCCAGGAGGACCGGGGAGCTGTTTTTT.

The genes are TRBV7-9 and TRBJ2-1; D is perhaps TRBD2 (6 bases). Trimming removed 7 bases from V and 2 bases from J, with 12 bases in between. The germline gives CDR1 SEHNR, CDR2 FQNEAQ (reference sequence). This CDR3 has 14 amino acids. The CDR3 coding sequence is TGTGCCAGCATCGCTAGCGAACCCTACAATGAGCAGTTCTTC. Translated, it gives CASIASEPYNEQFF.

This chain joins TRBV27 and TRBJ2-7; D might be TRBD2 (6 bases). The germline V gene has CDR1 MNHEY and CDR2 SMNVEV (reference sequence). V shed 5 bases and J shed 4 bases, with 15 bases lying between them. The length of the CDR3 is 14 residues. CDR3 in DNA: TGTGCCAGCAGTCCGGGACTGTACCGATACGAGCAGTACTTC. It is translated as CASSPGLYRYEQYF.

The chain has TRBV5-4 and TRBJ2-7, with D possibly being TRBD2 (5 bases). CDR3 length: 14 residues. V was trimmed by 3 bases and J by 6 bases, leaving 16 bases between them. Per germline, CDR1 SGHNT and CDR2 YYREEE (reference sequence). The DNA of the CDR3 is TGTGCCAGCAGCTCCCCTAATGGAGGTAGCGAGCAGTACTTC. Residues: CASSSPNGGSEQYF.

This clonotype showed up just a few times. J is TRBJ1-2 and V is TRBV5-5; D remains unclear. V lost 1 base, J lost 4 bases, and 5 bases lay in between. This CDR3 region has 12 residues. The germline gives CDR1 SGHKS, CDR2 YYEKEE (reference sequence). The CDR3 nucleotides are TGTGCCAGCAGCTTGTCCCTCTATGGCTACACCTTC. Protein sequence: CASSLSLYGYTF.